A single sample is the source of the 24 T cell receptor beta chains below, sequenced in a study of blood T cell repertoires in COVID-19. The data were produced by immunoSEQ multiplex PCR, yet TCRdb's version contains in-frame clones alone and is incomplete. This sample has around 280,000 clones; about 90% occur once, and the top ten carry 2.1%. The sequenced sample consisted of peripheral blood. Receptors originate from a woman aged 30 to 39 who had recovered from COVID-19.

DNA for the CDR3: TGTGCCAGCAGCTTGAGGGGGTACAATGAGCAGTTCTTC. It specifies CASSLRGYNEQFF. V usage is TRBV5-4 and J usage is TRBJ2-1; tentatively, D is TRBD1 (6 bases). The germline V gene encodes CDR1 SGHNT and CDR2 YYREEE (reference sequence). The CDR3 is 13 amino acids. The V end was cut by 1 base, the J end by 4 bases, with 6 bases between.

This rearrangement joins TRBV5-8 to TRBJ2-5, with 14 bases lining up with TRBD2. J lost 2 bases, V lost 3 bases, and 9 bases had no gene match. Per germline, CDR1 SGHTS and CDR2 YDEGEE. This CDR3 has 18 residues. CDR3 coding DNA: TGTGCCAGCAGCTCCGGGACTAGCGGGAGCGGGGTTCAAGAGACCCAGTACTTC. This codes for CASSSGTSGSGVQETQYF.

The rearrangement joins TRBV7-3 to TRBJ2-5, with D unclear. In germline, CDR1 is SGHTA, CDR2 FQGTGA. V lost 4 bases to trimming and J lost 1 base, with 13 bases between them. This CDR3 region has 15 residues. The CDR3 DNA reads TGTGCCAGCAGCTACGCTGGGCAGCTCCAAGAGACCCAGTACTTC. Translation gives CASSYAGQLQETQYF.

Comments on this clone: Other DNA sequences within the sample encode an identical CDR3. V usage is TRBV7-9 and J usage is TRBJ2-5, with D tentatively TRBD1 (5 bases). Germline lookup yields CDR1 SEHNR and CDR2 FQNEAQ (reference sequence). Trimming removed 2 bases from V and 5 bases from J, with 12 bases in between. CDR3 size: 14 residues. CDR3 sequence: CASSLIAGQETQYF. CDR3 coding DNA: TGTGCCAGCAGCTTAATCGCAGGGCAGGAGACCCAGTACTTC.

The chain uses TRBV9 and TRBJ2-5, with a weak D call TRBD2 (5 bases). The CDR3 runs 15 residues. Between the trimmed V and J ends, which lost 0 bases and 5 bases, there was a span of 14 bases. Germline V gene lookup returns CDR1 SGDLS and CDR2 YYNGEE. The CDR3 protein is CASSVGSASRETQYF. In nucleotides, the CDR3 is TGTGCCAGCAGCGTAGGATCGGCTAGCAGGGAGACCCAGTACTTC.

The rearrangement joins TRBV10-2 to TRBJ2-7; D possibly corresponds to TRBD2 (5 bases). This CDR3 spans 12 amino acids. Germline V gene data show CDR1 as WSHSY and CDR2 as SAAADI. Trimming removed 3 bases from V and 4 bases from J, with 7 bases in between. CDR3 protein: CASSDRGYEQYF. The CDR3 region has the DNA TGCGCCAGCAGTGATCGAGGGTACGAGCAGTACTTC.

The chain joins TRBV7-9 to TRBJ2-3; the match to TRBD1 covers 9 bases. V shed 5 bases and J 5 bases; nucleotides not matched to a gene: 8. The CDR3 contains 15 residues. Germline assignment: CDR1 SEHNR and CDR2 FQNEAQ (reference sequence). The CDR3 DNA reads TGTGCCAGCAGCCCCTGGACAGGGGTTGAAGATACGCAGTATTTT. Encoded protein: CASSPWTGVEDTQYF. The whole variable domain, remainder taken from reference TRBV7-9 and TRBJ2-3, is DTGVSQNPRHKITKRGQNVTFRCDPISEHNRLYWYRQTLGQGPEFLTYFQNEAQLEKSRLLSDRFSAERPKGSFSTLEIQRTEQGDSAMYLCASSPWTGVEDTQYFGPGTRLTVL.

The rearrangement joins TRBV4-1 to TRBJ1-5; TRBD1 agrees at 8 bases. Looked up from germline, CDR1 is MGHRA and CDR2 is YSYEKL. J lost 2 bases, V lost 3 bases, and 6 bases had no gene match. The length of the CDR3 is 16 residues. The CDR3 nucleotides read TGCGCCAGCAGCCAGGCCGGGACAGGAGGCAATCAGCCCCAGCATTTT. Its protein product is CASSQAGTGGNQPQHF.

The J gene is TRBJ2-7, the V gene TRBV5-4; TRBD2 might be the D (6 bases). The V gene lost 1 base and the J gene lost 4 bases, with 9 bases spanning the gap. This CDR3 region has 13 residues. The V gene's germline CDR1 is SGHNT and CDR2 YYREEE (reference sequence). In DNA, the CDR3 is TGTGCCAGCAGCTTGAGCGGGTTGTACGAGCAGTACTTC. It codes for CASSLSGLYEQYF.

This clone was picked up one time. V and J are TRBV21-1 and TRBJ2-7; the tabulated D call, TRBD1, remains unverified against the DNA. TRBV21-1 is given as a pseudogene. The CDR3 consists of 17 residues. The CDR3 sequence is CASSKVYSTSSPYEQYF. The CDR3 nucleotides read TGTGCCAGCAGCAAAGTTTACAGCACGAGTTCCCCCTACGAGCAGTACTTC.

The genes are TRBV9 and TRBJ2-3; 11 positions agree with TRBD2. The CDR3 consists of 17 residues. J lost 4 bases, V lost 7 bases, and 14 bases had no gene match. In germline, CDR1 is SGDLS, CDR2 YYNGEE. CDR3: CASGPSISGGVSDTQYF. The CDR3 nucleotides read TGTGCCAGCGGCCCCTCGATTAGCGGGGGGGTATCAGATACGCAGTATTTT. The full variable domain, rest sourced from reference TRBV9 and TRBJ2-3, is DSGVTQTPKHLITATGQRVTLRCSPRSGDLSVYWYQQSLDQGLQFLIQYYNGEERAKGNILERFSAQQFPDLHSELNLSSLELGDSALYFCASGPSISGGVSDTQYFGPGTRLTVL.

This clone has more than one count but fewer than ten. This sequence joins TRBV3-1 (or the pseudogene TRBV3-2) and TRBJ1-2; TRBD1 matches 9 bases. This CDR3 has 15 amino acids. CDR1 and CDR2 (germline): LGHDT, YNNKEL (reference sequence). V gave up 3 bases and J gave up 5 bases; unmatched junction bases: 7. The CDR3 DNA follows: TGTGCCAGCAGCCATCTTGGGACAGGGCTTTATGGCTACACCTTC. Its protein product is CASSHLGTGLYGYTF.

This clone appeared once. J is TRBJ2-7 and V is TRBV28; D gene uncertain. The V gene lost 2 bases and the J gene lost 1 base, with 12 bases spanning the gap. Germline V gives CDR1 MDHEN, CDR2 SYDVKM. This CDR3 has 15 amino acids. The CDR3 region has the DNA TGTGCCAGCAGTTTAATAAGGAGCGCATCCTACGAGCAGTACTTC. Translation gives CASSLIRSASYEQYF.

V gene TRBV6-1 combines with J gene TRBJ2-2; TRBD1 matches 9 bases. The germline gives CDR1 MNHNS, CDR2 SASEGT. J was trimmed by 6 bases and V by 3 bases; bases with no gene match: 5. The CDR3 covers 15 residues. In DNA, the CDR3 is TGTGCCAGCAGTGACAGACAGGGGGTCGCCGGGGAGCTGTTTTTT. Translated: CASSDRQGVAGELFF.

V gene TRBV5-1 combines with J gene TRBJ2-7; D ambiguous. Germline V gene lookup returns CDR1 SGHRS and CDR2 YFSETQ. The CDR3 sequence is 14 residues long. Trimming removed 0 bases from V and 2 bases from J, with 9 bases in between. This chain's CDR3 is CASSLALSAYEQYF. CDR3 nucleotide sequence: TGCGCCAGCAGCTTGGCTCTCTCCGCCTACGAGCAGTACTTC.

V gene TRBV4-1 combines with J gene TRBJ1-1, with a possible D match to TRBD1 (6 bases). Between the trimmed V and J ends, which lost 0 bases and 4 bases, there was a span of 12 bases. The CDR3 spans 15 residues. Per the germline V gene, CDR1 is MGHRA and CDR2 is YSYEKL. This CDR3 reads CASSQEYRDGTEAFF. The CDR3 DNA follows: TGCGCCAGCAGCCAAGAGTACAGGGATGGCACTGAAGCTTTCTTT.

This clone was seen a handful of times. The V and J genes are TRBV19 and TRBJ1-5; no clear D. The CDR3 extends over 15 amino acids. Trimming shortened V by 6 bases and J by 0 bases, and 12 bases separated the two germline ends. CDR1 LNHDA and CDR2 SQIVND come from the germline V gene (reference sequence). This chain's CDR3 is CASSPGSHSNQPQHF. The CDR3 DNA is TGTGCCAGTAGCCCGGGATCCCATAGCAATCAGCCCCAGCATTTT.

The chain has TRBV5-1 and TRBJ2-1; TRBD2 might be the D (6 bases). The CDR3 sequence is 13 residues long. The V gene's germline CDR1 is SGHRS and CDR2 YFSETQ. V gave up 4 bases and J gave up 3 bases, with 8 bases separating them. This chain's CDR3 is CASSRENYNEQFF. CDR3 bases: TGCGCCAGCAGCCGGGAGAACTACAATGAGCAGTTCTTC.

The CDR3 DNA is TGCGCCAGCAGCTTGGAGGGGACAGGGGGATCTGGAAACACCATATATTTT. Protein: CASSLEGTGGSGNTIYF. This sequence joins TRBV5-1 and TRBJ1-3, with 11 bases aligning to TRBD1. CDR1 SGHRS and CDR2 YFSETQ come from the germline V gene. With 0 bases clipped from V and 1 base from J, the junction kept 3 bases outside the gene matches. The CDR3 runs 17 residues.

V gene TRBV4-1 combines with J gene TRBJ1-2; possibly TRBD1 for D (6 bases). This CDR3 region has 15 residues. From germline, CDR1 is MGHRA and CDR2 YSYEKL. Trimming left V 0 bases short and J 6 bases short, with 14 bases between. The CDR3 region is CASSQDKRAGDGYTF. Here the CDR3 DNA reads TGCGCCAGCAGCCAAGATAAGAGGGCAGGGGATGGCTACACCTTC.

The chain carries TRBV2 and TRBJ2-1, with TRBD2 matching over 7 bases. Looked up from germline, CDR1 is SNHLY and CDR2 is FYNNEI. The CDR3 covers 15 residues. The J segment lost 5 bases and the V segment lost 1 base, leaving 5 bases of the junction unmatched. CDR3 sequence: CASSEGWEGDNEQFF. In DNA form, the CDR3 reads TGTGCCAGCAGTGAAGGTTGGGAGGGCGACAATGAGCAGTTCTTC.

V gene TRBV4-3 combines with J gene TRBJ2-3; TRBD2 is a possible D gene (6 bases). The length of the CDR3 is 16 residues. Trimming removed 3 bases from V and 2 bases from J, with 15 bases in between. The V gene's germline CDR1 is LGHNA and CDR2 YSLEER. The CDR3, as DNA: TGCGCCAGCAGCCAGGGGGACTTCTCCCACACAGATACGCAGTATTTT. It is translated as CASSQGDFSHTDTQYF.

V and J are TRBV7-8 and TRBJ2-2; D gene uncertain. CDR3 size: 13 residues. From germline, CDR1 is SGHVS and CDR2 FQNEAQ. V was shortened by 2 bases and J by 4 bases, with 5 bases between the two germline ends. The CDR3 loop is CASSLKATGELFF. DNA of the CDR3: TGTGCCAGCAGCTTAAAAGCCACCGGGGAGCTGTTTTTT.

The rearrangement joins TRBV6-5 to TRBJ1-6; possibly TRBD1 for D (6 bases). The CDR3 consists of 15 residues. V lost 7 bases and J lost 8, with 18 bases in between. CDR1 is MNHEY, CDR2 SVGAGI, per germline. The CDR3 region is CASTLAAGADSPLHF. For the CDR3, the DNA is TGTGCCAGCACCCTGGCTGCGGGGGCCGATTCACCCCTCCACTTT.